The T cell receptor beta chain under discussion was sequenced for a study of shared clonotypes between healthy human individuals. Details on this clone: Its antigen is not known.

The assay was carried out at the deep level. Assay used: immunoSEQ multiplex PCR; TCRdb lists only in-frame clones, some missing. This sample has a few hundred thousand clones, with about 96% found just once. Study-wide findings and caveats: A handful of donors had roughly 5.2% of their naive CD4 clonotypes in common.

The V and J ends lost 2 bases and 1 base respectively, with 9 bases between them. Germline assignment: CDR1 SGHNT and CDR2 YYREEE (reference sequence). The length of the CDR3 is 14 residues. The J gene is TRBJ2-5, the V gene TRBV5-4; possibly TRBD2 for D (6 bases). Sequencing was performed on naive CD4+ T cells sorted from blood. Sample subset: CD45RA+ positively selected. This clonotype originated in a woman aged 30 to 39 in good health. The CDR3 protein is CASSFLASQETQYF. As DNA, the CDR3 is TGTGCCAGCAGCTTCCTAGCGAGCCAAGAGACCCAGTACTTC.